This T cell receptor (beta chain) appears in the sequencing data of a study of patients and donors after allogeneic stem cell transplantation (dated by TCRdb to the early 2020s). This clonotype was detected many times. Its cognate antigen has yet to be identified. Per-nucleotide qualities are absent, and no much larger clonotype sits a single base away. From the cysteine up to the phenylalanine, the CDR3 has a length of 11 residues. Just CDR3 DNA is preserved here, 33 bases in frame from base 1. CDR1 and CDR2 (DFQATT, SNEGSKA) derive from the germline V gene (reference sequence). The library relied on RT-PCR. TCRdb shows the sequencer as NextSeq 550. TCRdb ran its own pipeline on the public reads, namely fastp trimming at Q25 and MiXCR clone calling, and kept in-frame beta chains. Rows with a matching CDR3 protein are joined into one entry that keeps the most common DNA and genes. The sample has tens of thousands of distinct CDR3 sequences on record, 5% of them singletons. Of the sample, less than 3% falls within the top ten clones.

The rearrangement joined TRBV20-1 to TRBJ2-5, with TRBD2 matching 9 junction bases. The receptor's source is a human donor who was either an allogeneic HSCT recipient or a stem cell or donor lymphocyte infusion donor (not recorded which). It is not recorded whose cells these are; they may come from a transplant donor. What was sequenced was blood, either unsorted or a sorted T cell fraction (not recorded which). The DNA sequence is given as TGCGGATTAGCGGGAGAAGAGACCCAGTACTTC. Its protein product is CGLAGEETQYF.